The 8 T cell receptor beta chains below were found in one sample sequenced in a study of T cell repertoires in cytomegalovirus infection. TCRdb redid the calling of the reads with MiXCR, one entry per CDR3 protein. This repertoire shows fewer than 550,000 distinct CDR3 sequences, 31% found once; its top ten account for around 13%. The sample consisted of PBMCs. The receptor source for this set is a human donor in good health (CMV status not recorded). Some clones in this sample may be carry-over from other donors' samples.

This clonotype was found a few times. The chain couples TRBV11-2 to TRBJ2-7, with D possibly matching TRBD1 (7 bases). Germline values: CDR1 SGHAT, CDR2 FQNNGV. This CDR3 has 14 residues. The V and J ends lost 7 bases and 6 bases respectively, with 19 bases between them. CDR3: CASIHSPGGTEQYF. The CDR3 coding sequence is TGTGCCAGCATCCACTCCCCAGGGGGGACCGAGCAGTACTTC.

Many counts were recorded for this clonotype. V gene TRBV12-3 or TRBV12-4 combines with J gene TRBJ1-4, with 8 nucleotides matching TRBD1. The CDR3 is made up of 13 amino acids. Trimming removed 10 bases from V and 4 bases from J; junction bases left unmatched: 5. In DNA form, the CDR3 reads TGTGCCACCAGACAGGGGTTTAATGAAAAACTGTTTTTT. Its protein is CATRQGFNEKLFF.

The CDR3 DNA follows: TGCAGTGCCTGGCGGGGGGGCCAAGAGACCCAGTACTTC. Translation: CSAWRGGQETQYF. The chain is built from TRBV20-1 and TRBJ2-5; 9 positions agree with TRBD2. This CDR3 has 13 residues. Per the germline V gene, CDR1 is DFQATT and CDR2 is SNEGSKA (reference sequence). J gave up 1 base and V 6 bases, and 3 bases lay outside the gene matches.

This sequence joins TRBV12-3 or TRBV12-4 and TRBJ1-2; the match to TRBD1 covers 8 bases. Trimming cost V 6 bases and J 4 bases; bases outside gene matches: 13. This CDR3 spans 16 amino acids. CDR3 DNA: TGTGCCAGCAGCCCGCCCCTGACAGGGGTTGTCTATGGCTACACCTTC. This encodes CASSPPLTGVVYGYTF.

The rearrangement links TRBV15 to TRBJ2-3; 7 bases agree with TRBD2. Germline V lookup: CDR1 LNHNV, CDR2 YYDKDF (reference sequence). The CDR3 covers 17 residues. V lost 5 bases to trimming and J lost 2 bases; unmatched junction nucleotides: 13. CDR3 sequence (DNA): TGTGCCACCAGCGGGAGGTTACCGGGACTATCCACAGATACGCAGTATTTT. Translated, it gives CATSGRLPGLSTDTQYF.

The V and J genes are TRBV6-2 or TRBV6-3 and TRBJ2-1; 14 nucleotides match TRBD2. Looked up from germline, CDR1 is MNHEY and CDR2 is SVGEGT. Germline trimming cut 6 bases from V and 10 bases from J; bases unmatched to any gene: 11. This CDR3 region has 16 residues. Here the CDR3 DNA reads TGTGCCAGCAGCCGCCCGAGACTAGCGGGGGGGCAGGAGCAGTTCTTC. Translation gives CASSRPRLAGGQEQFF.

Regarding this clonotype: A much larger clone differs by one base, so this may be a read error. The CDR3 reads CARSVNSRGQTYNEQFF. DNA for the CDR3: TGTGCCCGCAGTGTCAATTCCAGGGGGCAGACCTACAATGAGCAGTTCTTC. The rearrangement links TRBV6-8 to TRBJ2-1; 8 bases fit TRBD1. Germline V CDR1 and CDR2: MNHGY, SAAAGT. This CDR3 is built from 17 residues.

Concerning this clonotype itself: The final CDR3 position lacks the conserved phenylalanine or tryptophan, pointing to a likely read error. The V gene is TRBV7-2, the J gene TRBJ2-2; perhaps TRBD2 as D (6 bases). CDR3 size: 16 residues. Per germline, CDR1 SGHTA and CDR2 FQGNSA. The CDR3 loop is CACSTRLVVPTGELFL. Here the CDR3 DNA reads TGTGCCTGCAGCACTAGACTAGTGGTCCCAACCGGGGAGCTGTTTTTG.